A single sample gave rise to the 8 T cell receptor beta chains below, sequenced in a study of blood T cell repertoires in COVID-19. The data were produced by immunoSEQ multiplex PCR, yet TCRdb's version contains in-frame clones alone and is incomplete. Of about 220,000 clones listed, 60% to 85% were seen once; the top ten hold more than 7%. The specimen sequenced was peripheral blood. Receptors were obtained from a woman in her 70s with acute or convalescent COVID-19.

This rearrangement joins TRBV2 to TRBJ2-7; 10 bases map to TRBD1. Germline values: CDR1 SNHLY, CDR2 FYNNEI. CDR3 size: 14 residues. With 8 bases clipped from V and 4 bases from J, the junction kept 8 bases outside the gene matches. For the CDR3, the DNA is TGTGCCAGCGGCGGGACAGGGGTTCTATACGAGCAGTACGTC. Amino acids: CASGGTGVLYEQYV.

CDR3 sequence (DNA): TGTGCCAGCAGTTACAAAGGGGCGGGCTACACCTTC. It yields the protein CASSYKGAGYTF. The V call is TRBV6-5, the J call TRBJ1-2; maybe TRBD1 (5 bases). The CDR3 length is 12 residues. The ends were cut back, 2 bases at V and 8 bases at J, with 9 bases in the middle. Germline assignment: CDR1 MNHEY and CDR2 SVGAGI.

V is TRBV18 and J is TRBJ2-2, with 7 nucleotides matching TRBD2. CDR3 length: 16 residues. Germline loops: CDR1 KGHSH, CDR2 LQKENI. The J segment lost 1 base and the V segment lost 1 base, leaving 3 bases of the junction unmatched. The CDR3 loop reads CASSPQRGRNTGELFF. The CDR3 nucleotides are TGTGCCAGCTCACCACAGCGGGGACGGAACACCGGGGAGCTGTTTTTT.

This clone was counted a single time. The chain recombines TRBV10-2 with TRBJ1-2, with TRBD1 matching over 12 bases. Germline V CDR1 and CDR2: WSHSY, SAAADI. The CDR3 spans 14 residues. J lost 7 bases, V lost 4 bases, and 4 bases had no gene match. CDR3 in amino acids: CASSGGQGATGYTF. CDR3 coding DNA: TGCGCCAGCAGTGGGGGACAGGGGGCTACTGGCTACACCTTC.

The V and J genes are TRBV3-1 (or the pseudogene TRBV3-2) and TRBJ1-3; 9 positions agree with TRBD1. Unmatched junction bases numbered 4, after V lost 0 bases and J lost 4 bases. The CDR3 is made up of 16 amino acids. The germline CDR1 and CDR2 sequences are LGHDT and YNNKEL (reference sequence). In nucleotides, the CDR3 is TGTGCCAGCAGCCAAGATCCTGGGACAGGGGGAAACACCATATATTTT. Its protein is CASSQDPGTGGNTIYF.

This clone was recorded a few times. The CDR3 loop is CAISRDTLASTDTQYF. In DNA, the CDR3 is TGTGCCATCAGTCGGGACACCCTAGCTAGCACAGATACGCAGTATTTT. This chain links TRBV10-3 with TRBJ2-3; a possible D gene is TRBD1 (6 bases). The germline V gene has CDR1 ENHRY and CDR2 SYGVKD. The length of the CDR3 is 16 residues. V was cut by 5 bases and J by 0 bases, with 15 bases left in between.

The rearrangement links TRBV4-1 to TRBJ1-2, with D maybe TRBD1 (5 bases). The CDR3 is 14 residues long. The germline V gene encodes CDR1 MGHRA and CDR2 YSYEKL. V lost 0 bases and J 7 bases, leaving 12 bases between the germline ends. The CDR3: CASSQEPGLGGYTF. The CDR3 nucleotides read TGCGCCAGCAGCCAAGAACCGGGACTGGGTGGCTACACCTTC.

The V gene is TRBV10-3, the J gene TRBJ2-1; a weak D match, TRBD1 (5 bases). V dropped 4 bases and J dropped 12 bases, with 13 bases sitting between them. The germline V gene has CDR1 ENHRY and CDR2 SYGVKD. CDR3 length: 12 amino acids. Here the CDR3 DNA reads TGTGCCATCAGTGGGGGCCTGGGCTTGCAGTTCTTC. Residues: CAISGGLGLQFF.